Below are 2 T cell receptor beta chains sequenced from a single sample in a study of CD8+ T cells in alopecia areata. Treatment given: oral pan-JAK inhibitor, 5-10 mg twice daily. Extracted RNA was reverse transcribed into cDNA, the sequencing template. TCRdb's table, derived via immunoSEQ multiplex PCR, lists solely in-frame clones and lacks some. Counted here are roughly 70,000 clones, around 29% occurring once; the ten biggest clones make up about 15%. This material consisted of CD8+ T cells sorted from blood, taken at week 4, from a patient treated with tofacitinib. Receptors were obtained from a human donor with alopecia areata.

In its sample, this clone was seen a few times. The V gene is TRBV7-9, the J gene TRBJ1-1, with 8 bases identical to TRBD1. Trimming cost V 6 bases and J 5 bases; bases outside gene matches: 2. The length of the CDR3 is 12 residues. The V gene's germline CDR1 is SEHNR and CDR2 FQNEAQ (reference sequence). The CDR3 loop reads CASRQGETEAFF. The CDR3 coding sequence is TGTGCCAGCAGACAGGGGGAAACTGAAGCTTTCTTT.

The chain joins TRBV5-4 to TRBJ2-7, with D perhaps TRBD1 (6 bases). Trimming left V 0 bases short and J 1 base short, with 11 bases between. Germline V gives CDR1 SGHNT, CDR2 YYREEE (reference sequence). The CDR3 sequence is 15 residues long. The CDR3 sequence is CASSLAVGQSYEQYF. The CDR3 DNA reads as TGTGCCAGCAGCTTGGCGGTCGGACAGTCCTACGAGCAGTACTTC. The complete variable domain, with remaining parts taken from reference TRBV5-4 and TRBJ2-7, reads ETGVTQSPTHLIKTRGQQVTLRCSSQSGHNTVSWYQQALGQGPQFIFQYYREEENGRGNFPPRFSGLQFPNYSSELNVNALELDDSALYLCASSLAVGQSYEQYFGPGTRLTVT.